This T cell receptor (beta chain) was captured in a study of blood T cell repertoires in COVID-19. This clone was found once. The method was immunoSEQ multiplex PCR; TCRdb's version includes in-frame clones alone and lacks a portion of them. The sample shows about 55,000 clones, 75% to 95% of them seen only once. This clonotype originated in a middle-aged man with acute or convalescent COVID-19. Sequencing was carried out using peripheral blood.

The CDR3 reads CASSIELAGGFYEQYF. In nucleotides, the CDR3 is TGTGCCAGTAGTATCGAACTAGCGGGAGGTTTCTACGAGCAGTACTTC. The V and J genes are TRBV19 and TRBJ2-7, with 12 bases that match TRBD2. The V segment lost 3 bases and the J segment 3 bases; nucleotides outside the gene matches: 6. This CDR3 comprises 16 residues. CDR1 and CDR2 (germline): LNHDA, SQIVND (reference sequence).